This T cell receptor (beta chain) was captured by sequencing in a study of T-cell reconstitution after alpha-beta-depleted transplantation in children. This clonotype showed up many times. The target antigen is unknown. Construction of the TCRbeta library involved unique molecular identifiers. Using its own MiXCR run on the PCR reads, TCRdb lists one record per CDR3 protein. The sample lists about 300,000 distinct CDR3 sequences, over 7.5% occurring once. Points from the study as a whole: Among T cells one year after transplant, newly produced cells accounted for most counts and diversity.

Sample: peripheral blood, taken 360 days after TCRalphabeta/CD19-depleted stem cell transplant. This TCR derives from a female patient aged 2 to 10 who had a stem cell transplant for Fanconi anemia, so the T cells may come from the graft donor.

This CDR3 is CASSFGGSSYNEQFF. DNA of the CDR3: TGCGCCAGCAGCTTTGGGGGAAGCTCCTACAATGAGCAGTTCTTC. The chain carries TRBV5-1 and TRBJ2-1; D possibly uses TRBD1 or TRBD2 (5 bases each). Germline V gene lookup returns CDR1 SGHRS and CDR2 YFSETQ. V was clipped by 2 bases and J by 0 bases, with 9 bases between them. This CDR3 comprises 15 residues.